This TCR beta chain came from a study of blood T cell repertoires in COVID-19. About the research overall: Whether acute or convalescent, the COVID-19 samples came from the United States, Italy and Spain. Sample material is recorded as cDNA or gDNA derived from T cells, B-cell-depleted T cells, or PBMCs.

Sequencing used immunoSEQ multiplex PCR; TCRdb keeps in-frame clones, though not all of them. The sample holds roughly 200,000 clones, 88% seen once. The CDR3 totals 14 residues. Germline V gene sequence: CDR1 MNHEY, CDR2 SVGAGI. V was pared by 6 bases and J by 7 bases, with 19 bases between. The receptor's source is a middle-aged man with active or convalescent COVID-19. The sequenced sample consisted of peripheral blood. The chain uses TRBV6-5 and TRBJ2-7; D is perhaps TRBD2 (6 bases). Here the CDR3 reads CASSLGHSAGEQYF. CDR3 nucleotides: TGTGCCAGCAGCCTGGGCCACTCAGCGGGTGAGCAGTACTTC.